The source of this TCR beta chain is a study of blood T cell repertoires in COVID-19 (dated by TCRdb to 2020 to 2021). About the investigation overall: The collaborator samples originated in the United States, Italy and Spain and spanned the acute and convalescent phases of COVID-19. The dataset comprised deeply sampled blood TCRbeta repertoires from subjects exposed to, actively infected with, or recovered from COVID-19. Samples came from the ongoing ImmuneRACE study (first 160 participants) plus 1,254 subjects from 6 global collaborators. Where available, HLA class I and class II types were taken from metadata supplied by the sample provider and were not determined by assay-based typing. The prospective study material was composed of cDNA or gDNA derived from T cells, B-cell-depleted T cells, or PBMCs. The repertoires were released in a freely available public database meant as a resource for research on the immune response to SARS-CoV-2. A de-identified subject ID, COVID-19 status, age in years and sex were almost always included in the sample metadata.

The collaborating institutions used their own protocols to collect whole blood in K2EDTA tubes. For TCRbeta analysis, collaborators shipped samples as frozen whole blood, isolated PBMCs, or DNA extracted from either of those sample types. CDR1 MNHEY and CDR2 SMNVEV were looked up in the germline V gene (reference sequence). V loses 2 bases, J loses 4 bases, and the germline ends lie 8 bases apart. Measured from the cysteine to the phenylalanine, the CDR3 is 13 residues long. Solely the CDR3 DNA is kept, with 39 bases framed from the first base. The study at large found these results: The quantity of clinical and demographic metadata differed by source and by participant and was supplied without curation.

The immunoSEQ Assay, a bias-controlled multiplex PCR, was used to amplify TCRbeta CDR3 regions from genomic DNA. Per the source publication's procedure: The number of nucleated cells in each sample was estimated by amplification of reference gene primers within the assay. Sequence reads were collapsed and filtered to measure the absolute abundance of every unique TCRbeta CDR3 rearrangement. Productive Simpson clonality was computed per sample as the square root of Simpson's diversity index over productive rearrangements. Not all clones reach the TCRdb copy of this immuneACCESS table, which keeps in-frame sequences only. Checked studies attribute under half of the gap to unresolved V genes and leave the rest unexplained. V and J calls and clone size are copied from that table; D and trimming were computed from the DNA. The sample table records roughly 81,000 clones; approximately 88% of these occur just once. Around 8% of the sample rests with the top ten.

This clone appeared once. It has no known antigen specificity. No much larger clonotype is one base removed from it; base qualities were not supplied. The chain joins TRBV27 to TRBJ1-1, with the D gene not clear enough to name. This sequence originates from a man under 40 with acute or convalescent COVID-19. Material: peripheral blood. The CDR3 here reads CASSLGPITEAFF. The nucleotide sequence reads TGTGCCAGCAGTTTAGGGCCGATCACTGAAGCTTTCTTT.